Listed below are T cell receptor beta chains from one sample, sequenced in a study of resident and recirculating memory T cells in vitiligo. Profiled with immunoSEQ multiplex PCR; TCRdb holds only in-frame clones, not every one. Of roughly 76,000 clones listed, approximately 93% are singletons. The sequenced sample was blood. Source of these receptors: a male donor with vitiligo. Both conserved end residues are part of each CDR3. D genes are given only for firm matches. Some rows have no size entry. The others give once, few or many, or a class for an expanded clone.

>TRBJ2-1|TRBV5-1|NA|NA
TGCGCCAGCAGCTTGGGGGCAGGGGGGAATGAGCAGTTCTTC
CASSLGAGGNEQFF
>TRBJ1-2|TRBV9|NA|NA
TGTGCCAGCAGCGCTGGGAGGAACTATGGCTACACCTTC
CASSAGRNYGYTF
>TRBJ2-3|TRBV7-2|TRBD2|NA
TGTGCCAGCAGCGCAGAAGATCCCGGACTAGTGGGGGGTACAGATACGCAGTATTTT
CASSAEDPGLVGGTDTQYF
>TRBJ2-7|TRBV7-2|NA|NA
TGTGCCAGCACCCCCGGGGACACCGGCGGTTACGAGCAGTACTTC
CASTPGDTGGYEQYF
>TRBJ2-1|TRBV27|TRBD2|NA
TGTGCCAGCAGTTTTCTGACTAGCGGTTACAATGAGCAGTTCTTC
CASSFLTSGYNEQFF
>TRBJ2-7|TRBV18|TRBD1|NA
TGTGCCAGCTCACCTTTAGGGACAGGGGTTTATTACGAGCAGTACTTC
CASSPLGTGVYYEQYF
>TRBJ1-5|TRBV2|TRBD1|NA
TGTGCCAGCAGTCAGGACAGGGGGCTTGGGCCCCAGCATTTT
CASSQDRGLGPQHF
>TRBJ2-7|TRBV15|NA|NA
TGTGCCACCAGCGGGGACACTGCGGGCTACGAGCAGTACTTC
CATSGDTAGYEQYF
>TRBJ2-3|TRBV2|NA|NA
TGTGCCAGCAAGGGCGGGCCCAGCACAGATACGCAGTATTTT
CASKGGPSTDTQYF
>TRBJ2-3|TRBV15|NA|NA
TGTGCCACCAGCAGAGATATCAGGCGGAGGGAAACAGATACGCAGTATTTT
CATSRDIRRRETDTQYF
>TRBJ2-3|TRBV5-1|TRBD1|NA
TGCGCCAGCAGCCCGGGACAGTACACCCTCACAGATACGCAGTATTTT
CASSPGQYTLTDTQYF
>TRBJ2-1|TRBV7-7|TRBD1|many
TGTGCTAGCAGTACCGGAGGGACAGGCAATGAGCAGTTCTTC
CASSTGGTGNEQFF
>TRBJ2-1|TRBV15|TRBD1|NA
TGTGCCACCAGCAGAGGAGGGACAGGGGACAATGAGCAGTTCTTC
CATSRGGTGDNEQFF
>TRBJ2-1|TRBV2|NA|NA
TGTGCCAGCAGTGGGACAGTCGGATACAATGAGCAGTTCTTC
CASSGTVGYNEQFF
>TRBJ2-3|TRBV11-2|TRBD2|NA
TGTGCTGTAAGGTCGGTAGCGGGCCATAGCACAGATACGCAGTATTTT
CAVRSVAGHSTDTQYF
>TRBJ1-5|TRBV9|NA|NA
TGTGCCAGCAGCGTACAGGGAAGCAATCAGCCCCAGCATTTT
CASSVQGSNQPQHF
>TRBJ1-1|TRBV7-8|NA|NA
TGTGCCAGCAGCCTACACAGAATCTTGAACACTGAAGCTTTCTTT
CASSLHRILNTEAFF
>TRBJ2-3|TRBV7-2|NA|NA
TGTGCCAGCAGCTTAGCAGGCAGGACAGATACGCAGTATTTT
CASSLAGRTDTQYF
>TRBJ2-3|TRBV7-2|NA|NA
TGTGCCAGCAGCTTTACGCTAGGCACAGATACGCAGTATTTT
CASSFTLGTDTQYF
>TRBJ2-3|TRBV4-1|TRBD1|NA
TGCGCCAGCAGCCGGGACAGACTGACAGATACGCAGTATTTT
CASSRDRLTDTQYF
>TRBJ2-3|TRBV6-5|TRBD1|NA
TGTGCCAGCAGTTACCTAGACAGGGGGGATACGCAGTATTTT
CASSYLDRGDTQYF
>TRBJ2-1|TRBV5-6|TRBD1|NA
TGTGCCAGCAGCTTCGACAGGGTGTGGAGTTTTTTATCTAGCAATGAGCAGTTCTTC
CASSFDRVWSFLSSNEQFF
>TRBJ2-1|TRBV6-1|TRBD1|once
TGTGCCAGCAGTGCCCCGGACAGGAGCTCCTACAATGAGCAGTTCTTC
CASSAPDRSSYNEQFF
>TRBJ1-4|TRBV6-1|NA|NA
TGTGCCAGCAGTGAGGAGACCAGGGATAGGTTTTTT
CASSEETRDRFF
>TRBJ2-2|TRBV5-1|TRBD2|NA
TGCGCCAGCAGCCGCGGACTAGCGGGGGACACCGGGGAGCTGTTTTTT
CASSRGLAGDTGELFF
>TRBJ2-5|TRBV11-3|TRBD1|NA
TGTGCCAGCAGCCGACAGGGGGCCGCGGAGACCCAGTACTTC
CASSRQGAAETQYF
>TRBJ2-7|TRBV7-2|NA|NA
TGTGCCAGCAGCTTAGCGGACACGTCCTACGAGCAGTACTTC
CASSLADTSYEQYF
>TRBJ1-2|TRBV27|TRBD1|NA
TGTGCCAGCAGTGCACAGGGGGCGCTTCATGGCTACACCTTC
CASSAQGALHGYTF
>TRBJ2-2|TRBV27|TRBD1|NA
TGTGCCAGCAGTTTATCGCAGGGGGCCGGGGAGCTGTTTTTT
CASSLSQGAGELFF
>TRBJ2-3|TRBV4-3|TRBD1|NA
TGCGCCAGCAGCCAGGCCTACCGGACAGGGGGAGGGGGAGATACGCAGTATTTT
CASSQAYRTGGGGDTQYF
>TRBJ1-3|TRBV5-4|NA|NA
TGTGCCAGCAGTCCCGGGGGGCTCAGCTCTGGAAACACCATATATTTT
CASSPGGLSSGNTIYF
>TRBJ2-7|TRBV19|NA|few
TGTGCCAGTAGCCGGGAAGCCCTAGCGATCTACGAGCAGTGCTTC
CASSREALAIYEQCF
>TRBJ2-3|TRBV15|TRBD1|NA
TGTGCCACCAGCCGAAACCGGGACAGGGGGTTCGATACGCAGTATTTT
CATSRNRDRGFDTQYF
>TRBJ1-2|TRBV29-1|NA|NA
TGCAGCGTTGCAACAGGGTTAGAAGGCTACACCTTC
CSVATGLEGYTF
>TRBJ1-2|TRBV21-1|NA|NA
TGTGCCAGCAGCAACACCGTGGGACAGTTCTATGGCTACACCTTC
CASSNTVGQFYGYTF